Listed here is a single T cell receptor beta chain. Its antigen remains unidentified. Sequence data for DNA of cultured CD4+ T cells were generated by the Oncomine TCR Beta short-read assay. The template was genomic DNA from cultured CD4+ T cells. TCRdb passed the PCR reads through MiXCR, listing each CDR3 protein once. The table has about 19,000 distinct CDR3 sequences, 60% to 70% seen once. The data were taken from a study of vaccination and CD4 T cells after COVID-19. In the study overall: Stimulation used overlapping spike peptides from SARS-CoV-2, HCoV-NL63, HCoV-OC43 and HCoV-229E.

Treatment denoted: roughly 10-day PBMC culture with coronavirus spike peptide pools or control peptides (ViraFEST assay). IL-2 at roughly 10 IU/ml and peptide pools at roughly 10 ug/ml were added to PBMCs cultured at about 2 million per well. Fresh IL-2 medium replaced half the culture medium on days 3 and 7. Germline CDR1 SEHNR, CDR2 FQNEAQ (reference sequence). Between the trimmed V and J ends, which lost 1 base and 9 bases, there was a span of 10 bases. The CDR3 has 13 residues. This chain joins TRBV7-9 and TRBJ1-5, with D perhaps TRBD1 (5 bases). This clonotype originated in a human donor who had recovered from COVID-19. Sample: CD4+ T cells from blood, cultured in vitro. In DNA, the CDR3 is TGTGCCAGCAGCTTAGAGGGGAAAGGGCCCCAGCATTTT. Encoded protein: CASSLEGKGPQHF.